The sequence of this T cell receptor beta chain was determined in a study of T cell changes during pregnancy in multiple sclerosis. Germline CDR1 and CDR2: GTSNPN and SVGIG (reference sequence). CDR3 length: 14 residues. Germline trimming cut 2 bases from V and 6 bases from J; bases unmatched to any gene: 5. Method: immunoSEQ multiplex PCR; TCRdb's copy keeps in-frame clones and lacks some. The repertoire holds 55,000 or so clones, with approximately 90% as singletons. The origin of this receptor is a female donor with multiple sclerosis, enrolled in a pregnancy study. Sequencing used CD4+ T cells from peripheral blood mononuclear cells, obtained in the first trimester of pregnancy. This sequence joins TRBV30 and TRBJ2-5, with 11 positions matching TRBD2. The chain's CDR3 is CAWSIAGGLQTQYF. DNA for the CDR3: TGTGCCTGGAGTATAGCGGGAGGGTTACAGACCCAGTACTTC.